This T cell receptor (beta chain) was captured by sequencing in a study of HIV-infected children after antiretroviral therapy interruption. Unique molecular identifiers were included in an RNA-based 3' RACE TCR library. TCRdb fed the 3' RACE reads into MiXCR, producing one record per CDR3 protein. Of about 89,000 distinct CDR3 sequences listed, about 6.3% are singletons. This clonotype was detected ten times or more. Described treatment: PENTA 11 planned treatment interruption arm or continuous ART arm. Participants had taken at least three-drug ART for at least 24 weeks. From thawed PBMCs, naive CD4+ CD45RA+ CD45RO- T cells were sorted. The CDR3 contains 16 residues. Germline trimming cut 4 bases from V and 2 bases from J; bases unmatched to any gene: 8. Germline CDR1 SGHRS, CDR2 YFSETQ.

The clonotype comes from a pool of human donors with HIV. Sequencing was performed on CD45RA+ CD4+ T cells from PBMCs, pooled from several time points, taken from a donor given antiretroviral therapy, either interrupted or continuous. Subset meaning: naive CD4+ CD45RA+ CD45RO- T cells. The rearrangement joins TRBV5-1 to TRBJ2-1; 8 bases fit TRBD1. DNA for the CDR3: TGCGCCAGCAGCGTTCAGGGGGCATCCACCTACAATGAGCAGTTCTTC. Translating gives CASSVQGASTYNEQFF. Full variable domain (outside the CDR3, taken from reference TRBV5-1 and TRBJ2-1): KAGVTQTPRYLIKTRGQQVTLSCSPISGHRSVSWYQQTPGQGLQFLFEYFSETQRNKGNFPGRFSGRQFSNSRSEMNVSTLELGDSALYLCASSVQGASTYNEQFFGPGTRLTVL.